The entry below gives a single T cell receptor (beta chain) sequence along with its context. RNA amounts of about 0.5 to 1 ug underwent reverse transcription with random hexamers. Each CDR3 protein is one row after TCRdb ran MiXCR on the immunoSEQ multiplex PCR reads. This table has about 83,000 distinct CDR3 sequences, 85% to 95% appearing once. The record originates from a study of CD8 T cells in Susac syndrome. Overall study context: When their blood was taken, patients with Susac syndrome were therapy-naive, taking corticosteroids, or taking intravenous immunoglobulin alone.

Between the trimmed V and J ends, which lost 3 bases and 2 bases, there was a span of 11 bases. From germline, CDR1 is MDHEN and CDR2 SYDVKM. The CDR3 runs to 15 residues. Sample: CD8+ T cells from PBMCs. The source is a human donor with Susac syndrome. The rearrangement uses TRBV28 and TRBJ1-5; D is ambiguous. The CDR3 spells CASSFGVGGNQPQHF. CDR3 DNA: TGTGCCAGCAGTTTTGGTGTTGGGGGCAATCAGCCCCAGCATTTT.